One and the same sample provided the 20 T cell receptor beta chains below, sequenced in a study of T-cell memory formation after mild COVID-19. TCRdb re-called the 5' RACE reads with MiXCR, one entry per CDR3 protein. The repertoire holds hundreds of thousands of distinct CDR3 sequences, with about 13% as singletons. Sequencing was performed on PBMCs or a T cell subset sorted from them (not recorded which). The receptors originated from a man between 18 and 29 years old who had mild COVID-19 (a few samples of this study predate the infection). Cell type and time point are not known.

This clonotype occurred many times. The chain links TRBV27 to TRBJ2-2; perhaps TRBD1 as D (5 bases). Germline V CDR1 and CDR2: MNHEY, SMNVEV (reference sequence). V gave up 5 bases and J gave up 1 base, with 8 bases separating them. The CDR3 is made up of 14 amino acids. CDR3 sequence reads: CASSEDRNTGELFF. For the CDR3, the DNA is TGTGCCAGCAGTGAAGACAGGAACACCGGGGAGCTGTTTTTT.

This clonotype was counted many times. This chain joins TRBV24-1 and TRBJ2-1; D perhaps matches TRBD2 (5 bases). The ends were cut back, 9 bases at V and 7 bases at J, with 12 bases in the middle. CDR1 and CDR2 (germline): KGHDR, SFDVKD. The CDR3 spans 12 residues. The DNA for the CDR3 is TGTGCCACCGGAGGAACGCCGAATGAGCAGTTCTTC. As protein: CATGGTPNEQFF.

Only a few counts were recorded for this clonotype. V is TRBV6-1 and J is TRBJ1-5; D might be TRBD1 (5 bases). The CDR3 loop spans 14 amino acids. Germline lookup yields CDR1 MNHNS and CDR2 SASEGT. V lost 6 bases and J 5 bases, leaving 14 bases between the germline ends. The CDR3 spells CASRTGTMDQPQHF. In DNA form, the CDR3 reads TGTGCCAGCAGGACCGGGACGATGGATCAGCCCCAGCATTTT.

This chain connects TRBV4-1 to TRBJ1-5; possible D gene TRBD1, 5 bases. Germline values: CDR1 MGHRA, CDR2 YSYEKL. The CDR3 contains 17 residues. The V gene lost 2 bases and the J gene lost 0 bases, with 14 bases spanning the gap. DNA of the CDR3: TGCGCCAGCAGCCAACAACCGTCGACAGCTAGCAATCAGCCCCAGCATTTT. Protein sequence: CASSQQPSTASNQPQHF.

The chain joins TRBV12-3 or TRBV12-4 to TRBJ2-5; D remains ambiguous. The V gene lost 7 bases and the J gene lost 5 bases, with 17 bases spanning the gap. This CDR3 region has 14 residues. The CDR3: CASTLMAVGETQYF. DNA of the CDR3: TGTGCCAGCACCCTTATGGCGGTTGGGGAGACCCAGTACTTC.

The chain employs TRBV20-1 and TRBJ1-1, with D tentatively TRBD1 (5 bases). This CDR3 has 13 residues. The V gene's germline CDR1 is DFQATT and CDR2 SNEGSKA (reference sequence). V was trimmed by 5 bases and J by 8 bases, leaving 18 bases between them. CDR3 bases: TGCAGTGCTCGCAGAGACCCAGGACAAGAAGCTTTCTTT. It specifies CSARRDPGQEAFF.

The V gene is TRBV7-2, the J gene TRBJ2-3; D possibly corresponds to TRBD2 (5 bases). V was pared by 5 bases and J by 0 bases, with 15 bases between. Germline CDR1 SGHTA, CDR2 FQGNSA. CDR3 length: 16 amino acids. CDR3 residues: CASSAEGRLSTDTQYF. The CDR3 bases are TGTGCCAGCAGCGCCGAGGGTAGACTTAGCACAGATACGCAGTATTTT.

On this clonotype itself: The junction does not match germline at one end; this may be a read error. The chain recombines TRBV5-1 with TRBJ1-1; a weak D match, TRBD1 (5 bases). CDR1 SGHRS and CDR2 YFSETQ come from the germline V gene. This CDR3 has 13 residues. The chain's CDR3 is CASKGSEDTEAFF. CDR3 DNA: TGCGCCAGCAAGGGGTCGGAAGACACGGAAGCTTTCTTT.

The genes are TRBV5-4 and TRBJ2-1, with a weak D call TRBD1 (6 bases). Trimming took 3 bases from V and 4 from J, leaving 14 bases between them. There are 15 residues in the CDR3. CDR1 SGHNT and CDR2 YYREEE come from the germline V gene (reference sequence). The chain's CDR3 is CASSYPGVPYNEQFF. DNA for the CDR3: TGTGCCAGCAGCTACCCAGGGGTGCCTTACAATGAGCAGTTCTTC.

The rearrangement joins TRBV5-1 to TRBJ2-7, with 12 bases that match TRBD2. The germline V gene encodes CDR1 SGHRS and CDR2 YFSETQ. The CDR3 extends over 15 amino acids. The ends lost 4 bases at V and 4 bases at J; junction bases unmatched: 6. This CDR3 reads CASSVTSGGQYEQYF. CDR3 bases: TGCGCCAGCAGCGTGACTAGCGGGGGCCAGTACGAGCAGTACTTC.

This rearrangement joins TRBV7-9 to TRBJ2-2; weak D call: TRBD1 (6 bases). Germline CDR1 and CDR2: SEHNR and FQNEAQ (reference sequence). The ends were cut back, 6 bases at V and 1 base at J, with 12 bases in the middle. The CDR3 loop spans 15 amino acids. CDR3 region: CASSQTGWNTGELFF. CDR3 bases: TGTGCCAGCAGTCAAACAGGGTGGAACACCGGGGAGCTGTTTTTT.

This clonotype has a handful of counts. J is TRBJ1-1 and V is TRBV7-8, with 7 bases identical to TRBD1. Germline V gives CDR1 SGHVS, CDR2 FQNEAQ. This CDR3 is built from 17 residues. Trimming took 1 base from V and 4 from J; bases not matched to a gene: 12. The CDR3 DNA reads TGTGCCAGCAGCTTAGATTCAGGGGGGATAGGGGCCACTGAAGCTTTCTTT. It translates to CASSLDSGGIGATEAFF.

The chain employs TRBV28 and TRBJ2-5; 9 bases agree with TRBD2. The CDR3 covers 15 residues. In germline, CDR1 is MDHEN, CDR2 SYDVKM. The junction had 9 bases not matched to a gene; V was cut back by 7 bases and J by 3 bases. Here the CDR3 reads CASIAGGRREETQYF. CDR3 in DNA: TGTGCCAGCATCGCGGGGGGGCGAAGGGAAGAGACCCAGTACTTC.

V gene TRBV12-3 or TRBV12-4 combines with J gene TRBJ2-3, with 7 bases lining up with TRBD2. The V gene end was trimmed by 7 bases and the J gene end by 8 bases; junction bases not matched to a gene: 9. The length of the CDR3 is 13 residues. DNA for the CDR3: TGTGCCAGCACGCGGGGGACCACCGGTACGCAGTATTTT. Protein product: CASTRGTTGTQYF.

This clonotype was counted at least ten times. The chain uses TRBV5-1 and TRBJ2-5; D tentatively reads TRBD1 or TRBD2 (5 bases each). Germline V gives CDR1 SGHRS, CDR2 YFSETQ. V lost 4 bases, J lost 1 base, and 14 bases lay in between. The CDR3 is made up of 15 amino acids. In DNA form, the CDR3 reads TGCGCCAGCAGCGCCCCGAGAGGGGTCCAAGAGACCCAGTACTTC. Its protein is CASSAPRGVQETQYF.

Remarks on this clonotype: Possible read error: a much larger clone is one base away. The rearrangement uses TRBV7-9 and TRBJ1-1, with 9 bases identical to TRBD1. The germline gives CDR1 SEHNR, CDR2 FQNEAQ (reference sequence). This CDR3 comprises 14 residues. The ends lost 5 bases at V and 7 bases at J; junction bases unmatched: 8. The CDR3 spells CASSRTGGEGEAFF. CDR3 coding DNA: TGTGCCAGCAGCCGAACAGGGGGCGAGGGTGAAGCTTTCTTT.

The gene calls are TRBV6-1 and TRBJ2-7; D could derive from TRBD1 or TRBD2 (5 bases each). CDR3 length equals 13 residues. CDR1 is MNHNS and CDR2 is SASEGT in the germline V gene. V was cut by 2 bases and J by 6 bases, with 11 bases left in between. The CDR3 region has the DNA TGTGCCAGCAGTGAATTGGGGGTTAGCGAGCAGTACTTC. The encoded protein is CASSELGVSEQYF.

This chain connects TRBV5-1 to TRBJ1-2, with 8 bases lining up with TRBD1. The CDR3 contains 14 residues. CDR1 is SGHRS and CDR2 is YFSETQ in the germline V gene. V shed 0 bases, J shed 8 bases, and the junction held 6 bases outside the gene matches. CDR3 sequence (DNA): TGCGCCAGCAGCTTGGGCAGGGGGCATCGAGGCTACACCTTC. Translating gives CASSLGRGHRGYTF.

This clonotype came up a few times. The gene calls are TRBV15 and TRBJ1-1; D might be TRBD1 (5 bases). The CDR3 is made up of 13 amino acids. V was clipped by 7 bases and J by 2 bases, with 11 bases between them. The germline V gene has CDR1 LNHNV and CDR2 YYDKDF (reference sequence). The DNA of the CDR3 is TGTGCCACCAAACAAGGGGTTAACACTGAAGCTTTCTTT. Protein: CATKQGVNTEAFF.

This clonotype came up a few times. V and J are TRBV6-5 and TRBJ1-1, with unresolved D. CDR3 length: 13 residues. Germline CDR1 MNHEY, CDR2 SVGAGI. The germline V and J ends were trimmed by 2 bases and 1 base, with 5 bases remaining between them. The CDR3 is CASSYTRNTEAFF. CDR3 sequence (DNA): TGTGCCAGCAGTTACACACGGAACACTGAAGCTTTCTTT.